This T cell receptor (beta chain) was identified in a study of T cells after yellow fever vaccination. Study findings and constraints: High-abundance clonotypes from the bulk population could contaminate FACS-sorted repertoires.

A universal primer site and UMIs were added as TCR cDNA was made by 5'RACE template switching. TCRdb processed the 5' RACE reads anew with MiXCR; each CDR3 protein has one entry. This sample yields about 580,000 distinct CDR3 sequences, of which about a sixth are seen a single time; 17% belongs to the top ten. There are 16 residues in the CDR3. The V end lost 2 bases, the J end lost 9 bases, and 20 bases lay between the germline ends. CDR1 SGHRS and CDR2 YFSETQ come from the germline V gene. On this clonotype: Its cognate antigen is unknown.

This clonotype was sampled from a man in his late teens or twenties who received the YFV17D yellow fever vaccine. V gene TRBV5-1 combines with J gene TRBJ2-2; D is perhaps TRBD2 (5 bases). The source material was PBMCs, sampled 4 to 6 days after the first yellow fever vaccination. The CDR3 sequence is CASSLIESLPGWELFF. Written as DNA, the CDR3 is TGCGCCAGCAGCTTAATCGAGAGCCTACCGGGATGGGAGCTGTTTTTT.